The 14 T cell receptor beta chains below come from one sample, sequenced in a study of metastatic and nonmetastatic thyroid tumors. With MiXCR, TCRdb called clones anew from the PCR reads. The sample holds approximately 13,000 clones, about 12% seen once. Not a single patient had been given any form of treatment at any point before undergoing thyroid surgery. Input material: blood. The receptors shown here come from a female donor with papillary thyroid cancer or a benign thyroid nodule (not recorded which). Some clones in this sample may be carry-over from other donors' samples.

With respect to this clone: This CDR3 is also generated by other DNA sequences in the sample. The chain recombines TRBV11-2 with TRBJ2-4, with a weak D call TRBD2 (6 bases). The germline V gene has CDR1 SGHAT and CDR2 FQNNGV. The CDR3 loop spans 14 amino acids. V was trimmed by 5 bases and J by 9 bases, leaving 17 bases between them. The CDR3: CASSQGLVGGIQYF. Written as DNA, the CDR3 is TGTGCCAGCAGCCAGGGACTTGTTGGTGGCATTCAGTACTTC.

This clone appeared many times. The V gene is TRBV28, the J gene TRBJ2-3; perhaps D is TRBD1 or TRBD2 (7 bases each). The V end lost 7 bases, the J end lost 6 bases, and 26 bases lay between the germline ends. The length of the CDR3 is 17 residues. Germline CDR1 MDHEN, CDR2 SYDVKM. CDR3 amino acids: CASIQGGALAGPDTQYF. Here the CDR3 DNA reads TGTGCCAGCATCCAGGGGGGGGCGCTGGCGGGACCGGATACGCAGTATTTT.

A note on this clone: The same CDR3 arises from other DNA sequences in this sample as well. The chain links TRBV20-1 to TRBJ2-1, with 14 nucleotides matching TRBD2. The CDR3 has 15 residues. J was trimmed by 10 bases and V by 5 bases; bases with no gene match: 10. Germline V gene sequence: CDR1 DFQATT, CDR2 SNEGSKA (reference sequence). Here the CDR3 reads CSAEKGTSGSYEQFF. The CDR3 bases are TGCAGTGCTGAAAAGGGGACTAGCGGGAGTTACGAGCAGTTCTTC.

This clone was detected a few times. A much larger clone lies one base from this, so it may be a read error. This rearrangement joins TRBV3-1 to TRBJ2-5, with D tentatively TRBD2 (5 bases). The germline V and J ends were trimmed by 7 bases and 3 bases, with 12 bases remaining between them. CDR3 length: 13 residues. Germline CDR1 is LGHDT and CDR2 is YNNKEL (reference sequence). This CDR3 is CASNQRTEETQYF. The CDR3 DNA follows: TGTGCCAGCAACCAGCGGACCGAAGAGACCCAGTACTTC.

This clone was recorded many times. This clone may be a read error of a much larger clone one base away. The chain carries TRBV6-1 and TRBJ1-5; perhaps TRBD1 as D (6 bases). The CDR3 runs to 16 residues. Germline loops: CDR1 MNHNS, CDR2 SASEGT. This CDR3 is CARSAEGGISNQPQHF. The CDR3 nucleotides read TGTGCCCGCAGTGCGGAGGGGGGGATTAGCAATCAGCCCCAGCATTTT.

At least ten counts were recorded for this clone. V gene TRBV4-1 combines with J gene TRBJ2-7, with D unresolved. The CDR3 runs to 14 residues. The V end was cut by 3 bases, the J end by 4 bases, with 13 bases between. Germline CDR1 MGHRA, CDR2 YSYEKL. CDR3 in amino acids: CASSHTALLYEQYF. The DNA of the CDR3 is TGCGCCAGCAGCCATACCGCTCTCCTTTACGAGCAGTACTTC.

This clone appeared a few times. A much larger clone lies one base from this, so it may be a read error. The chain recombines TRBV7-9 with TRBJ2-1; D unclear. The V end was cut by 5 bases, the J end by 2 bases, with 4 bases between. The CDR3 runs to 12 residues. Germline-derived CDR1 and CDR2 are SEHNR and FQNEAQ (reference sequence). CDR3 in DNA: TGTGCCAGCAGCGTCCCCTACAATGAGCAGTTCTTC. It encodes CASSVPYNEQFF. Based on the CDR3 plus reference TRBV7-9 and TRBJ2-1, the full variable domain is DTGVSQNPRHKITKRGQNVTFRCDPISEHNRLYWYRQTLGQGPEFLTYFQNEAQLEKSRLLSDRFSAERPKGSFSTLEIQRTEQGDSAMYLCASSVPYNEQFFGPGTRLTVL.

Ten or more counts support this clone. The V and J genes are TRBV12-3 or TRBV12-4 and TRBJ2-2, with a tentative D call TRBD2 (6 bases). The V end was cut by 6 bases, the J end by 0 bases, with 11 bases between. This CDR3 spans 15 amino acids. The CDR3, as DNA: TGTGCCAGCAGAGCGGGTAGTGCGAACACCGGGGAGCTGTTTTTT. This gives the protein CASRAGSANTGELFF.

This clone was picked up many times. The rearrangement links TRBV7-8 to TRBJ1-6; D possibly corresponds to TRBD1 (6 bases). V dropped 4 bases and J dropped 4 bases, with 20 bases sitting between them. Per the germline V gene, CDR1 is SGHVS and CDR2 is FQNEAQ. CDR3 length: 18 residues. CDR3 DNA sequence: TGTGCCAGCAGCTCGACCGTCACAGGGTCGGATTATAATTCACCCCTCCACTTT. Amino acid sequence: CASSSTVTGSDYNSPLHF. Based on the CDR3 plus reference TRBV7-8 and TRBJ1-6, the full variable domain is GAGVSQSPRYKVAKRGQDVALRCDPISGHVSLFWYQQALGQGPEFLTYFQNEAQLDKSGLPSDRFFAERPEGSVSTLKIQRTQQEDSAVYLCASSSTVTGSDYNSPLHFGNGTRLTVT.

Concerning this clone: One base away lies a much larger clone, so this may be a sequencing read error. This rearrangement joins TRBV5-4 to TRBJ2-5; D gene ambiguous. Germline CDR1 SGHNT, CDR2 YYREEE (reference sequence). This CDR3 is built from 13 residues. The CDR3 nucleotides read TGTGCCAGCAACTTGGGTCAGGAAGAGACCCAGTACTTC. Its protein is CASNLGQEETQYF.

This clone showed up just once. This chain uses TRBV7-2 with TRBJ1-1; D is ambiguous. Germline V lookup: CDR1 SGHTA, CDR2 FQGNSA. V shed 4 bases and J shed 0 bases, with 12 bases lying between them. There are 15 residues in the CDR3. CDR3: CASSSAPKMNTEAFF. The DNA for the CDR3 is TGTGCCAGCAGCTCAGCCCCCAAAATGAACACTGAAGCTTTCTTT.

This clone was counted at least ten times. The chain recombines TRBV11-2 with TRBJ1-2, with a possible D match to TRBD1 (5 bases). This CDR3 region has 16 residues. Germline V gene lookup returns CDR1 SGHAT and CDR2 FQNNGV. V lost 5 bases and J lost 13, with 29 bases in between. The CDR3, as DNA: TGTGCCAGCAGCCGAGGAGACAGAACTATCTATGGTGGTGGCACCTTC. It encodes CASSRGDRTIYGGGTF.

This clone was seen at least ten times. The rearrangement links TRBV3-1 to TRBJ1-3, with TRBD1 matching over 9 bases. Germline lookup yields CDR1 LGHDT and CDR2 YNNKEL (reference sequence). The CDR3 covers 16 residues. The ends lost 2 bases at V and 2 bases at J; junction bases unmatched: 4. The CDR3: CASSQTGGATGNTIYF. The CDR3 bases are TGTGCCAGCAGCCAAACAGGGGGCGCGACTGGAAACACCATATATTTT.

Many counts were recorded for this clone. The gene calls are TRBV12-3 or TRBV12-4 and TRBJ1-5; no reliable D call. This CDR3 comprises 16 residues. V dropped 1 base and J dropped 0 bases, with 10 bases sitting between them. The CDR3 sequence: CASSLGTDYSNQPQHF. CDR3 nucleotide sequence: TGTGCCAGCAGTTTAGGAACAGATTATAGCAATCAGCCCCAGCATTTT.